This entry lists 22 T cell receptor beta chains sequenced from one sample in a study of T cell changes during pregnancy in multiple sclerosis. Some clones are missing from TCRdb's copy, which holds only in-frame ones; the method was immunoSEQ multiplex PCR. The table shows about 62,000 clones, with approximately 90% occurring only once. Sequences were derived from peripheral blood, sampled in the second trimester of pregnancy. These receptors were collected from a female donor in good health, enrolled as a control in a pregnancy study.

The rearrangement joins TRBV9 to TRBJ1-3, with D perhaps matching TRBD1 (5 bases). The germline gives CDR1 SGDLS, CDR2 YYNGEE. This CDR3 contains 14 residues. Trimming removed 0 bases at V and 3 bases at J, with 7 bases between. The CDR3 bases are TGTGCCAGCAGCGTAGCCGGGGGTGGAAACACCATATATTTT. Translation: CASSVAGGGNTIYF.

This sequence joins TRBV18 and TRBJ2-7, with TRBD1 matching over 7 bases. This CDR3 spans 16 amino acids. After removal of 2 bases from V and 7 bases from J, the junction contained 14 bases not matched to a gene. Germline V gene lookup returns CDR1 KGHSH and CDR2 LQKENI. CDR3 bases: TGTGCCAGCTCACCAGCGTCGGGACAGACTACGTGGGAGCAGTACTTC. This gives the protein CASSPASGQTTWEQYF.

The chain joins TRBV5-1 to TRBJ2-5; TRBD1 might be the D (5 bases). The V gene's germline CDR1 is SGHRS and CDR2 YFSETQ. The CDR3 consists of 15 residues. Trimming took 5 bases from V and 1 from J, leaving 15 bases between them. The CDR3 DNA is TGCGCCAGCAGATTTTTGGGGCAGCTCCAAGAGACCCAGTACTTC. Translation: CASRFLGQLQETQYF.

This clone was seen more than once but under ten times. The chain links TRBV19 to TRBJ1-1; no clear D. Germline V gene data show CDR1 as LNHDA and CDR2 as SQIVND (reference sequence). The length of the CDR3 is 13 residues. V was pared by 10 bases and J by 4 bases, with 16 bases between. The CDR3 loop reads CATGLTWGTEAFF. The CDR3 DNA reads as TGTGCCACCGGACTCACTTGGGGCACTGAAGCTTTCTTT.

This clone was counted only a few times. The CDR3 loop is CASSLDRSRGPNTGELFF. CDR3 DNA: TGTGCCAGCAGCTTGGATCGCTCCAGGGGGCCGAACACCGGGGAGCTGTTTTTT. The rearrangement joins TRBV5-4 to TRBJ2-2; the match to TRBD1 covers 8 bases. The germline gives CDR1 SGHNT, CDR2 YYREEE (reference sequence). Unmatched junction bases numbered 7, after V lost 0 bases and J lost 0 bases. This CDR3 has 18 amino acids.

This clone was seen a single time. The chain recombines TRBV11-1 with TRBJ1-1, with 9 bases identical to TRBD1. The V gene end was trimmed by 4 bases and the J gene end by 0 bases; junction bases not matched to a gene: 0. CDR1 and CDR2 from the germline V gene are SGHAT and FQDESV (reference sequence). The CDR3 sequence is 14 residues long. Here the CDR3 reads CASSWTGVNTEAFF. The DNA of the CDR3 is TGTGCCAGCAGCTGGACAGGGGTGAACACTGAAGCTTTCTTT.

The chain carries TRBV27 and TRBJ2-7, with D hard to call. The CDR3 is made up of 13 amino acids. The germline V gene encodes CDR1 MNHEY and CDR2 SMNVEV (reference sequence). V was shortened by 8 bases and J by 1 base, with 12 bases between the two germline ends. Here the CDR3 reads CASASAGSYEQYF. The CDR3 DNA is TGTGCCAGCGCATCAGCCGGGTCCTACGAGCAGTACTTC.

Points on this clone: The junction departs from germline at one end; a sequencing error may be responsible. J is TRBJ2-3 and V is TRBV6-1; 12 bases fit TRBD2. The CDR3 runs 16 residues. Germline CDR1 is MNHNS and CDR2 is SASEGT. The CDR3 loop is CASSDPSGGATATQYF. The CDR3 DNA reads TGTGCCAGCAGTGATCCTAGCGGGGGGGCAACAGCTACGCAGTATTTT.

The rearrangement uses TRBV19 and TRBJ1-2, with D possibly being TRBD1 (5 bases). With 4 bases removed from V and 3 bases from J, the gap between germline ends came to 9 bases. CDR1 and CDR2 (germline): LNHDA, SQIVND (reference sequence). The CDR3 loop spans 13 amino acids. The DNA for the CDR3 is TGTGCCAGTAGTAAGGAGACAGACTATGGCTACACCTTC. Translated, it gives CASSKETDYGYTF.

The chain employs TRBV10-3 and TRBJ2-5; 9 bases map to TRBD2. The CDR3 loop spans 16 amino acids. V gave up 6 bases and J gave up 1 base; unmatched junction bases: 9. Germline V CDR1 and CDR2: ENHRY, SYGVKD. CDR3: CAISDHSGRLQETQYF. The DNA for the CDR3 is TGTGCCATCAGCGACCATAGCGGGAGACTCCAAGAGACCCAGTACTTC.

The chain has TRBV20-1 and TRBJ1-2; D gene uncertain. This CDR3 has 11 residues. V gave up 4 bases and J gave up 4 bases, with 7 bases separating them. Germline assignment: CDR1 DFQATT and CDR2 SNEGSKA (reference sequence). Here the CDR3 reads CSAKHRYGYTF. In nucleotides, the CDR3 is TGCAGTGCTAAACATCGCTATGGCTACACCTTC.

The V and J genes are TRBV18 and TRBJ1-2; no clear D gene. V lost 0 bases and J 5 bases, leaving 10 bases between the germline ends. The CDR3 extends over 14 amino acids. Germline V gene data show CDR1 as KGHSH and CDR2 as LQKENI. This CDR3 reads CASSPPAPPYGYTF. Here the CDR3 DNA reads TGTGCCAGCTCACCACCGGCTCCCCCATATGGCTACACCTTC.

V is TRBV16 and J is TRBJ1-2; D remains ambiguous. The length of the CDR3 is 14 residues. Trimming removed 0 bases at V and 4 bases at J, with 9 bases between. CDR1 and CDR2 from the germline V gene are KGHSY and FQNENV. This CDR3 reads CASSQSVVRYGYTF. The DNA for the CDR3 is TGTGCCAGCAGCCAATCGGTGGTGCGCTATGGCTACACCTTC.

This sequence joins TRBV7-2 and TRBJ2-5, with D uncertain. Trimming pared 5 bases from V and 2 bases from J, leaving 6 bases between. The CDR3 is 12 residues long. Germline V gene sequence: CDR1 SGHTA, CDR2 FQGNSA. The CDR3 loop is CASSNLQETQYF. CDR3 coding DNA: TGTGCCAGCAGCAACTTACAAGAGACCCAGTACTTC. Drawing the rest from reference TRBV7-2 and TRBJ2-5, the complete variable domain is GAGVSQSPSNKVTEKGKDVELRCDPISGHTALYWYRQSLGQGLEFLIYFQGNSAPDKSGLPSDRFSAERTGGSVSTLTIQRTQQEDSAVYLCASSNLQETQYFGPGTRLLVL.

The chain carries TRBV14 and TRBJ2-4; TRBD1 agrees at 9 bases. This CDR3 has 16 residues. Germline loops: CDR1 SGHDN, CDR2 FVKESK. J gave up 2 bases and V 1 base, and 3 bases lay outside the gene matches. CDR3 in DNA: TGTGCCAGCAGCCAAGGAGGACAGGGGCCCAAAAACATTCAGTACTTC. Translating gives CASSQGGQGPKNIQYF. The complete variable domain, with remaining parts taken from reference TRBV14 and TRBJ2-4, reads EAGVTQFPSHSVIEKGQTVTLRCDPISGHDNLYWYRRVMGKEIKFLLHFVKESKQDESGMPNNRFLAERTGGTYSTLKVQPAELEDSGVYFCASSQGGQGPKNIQYFGAGTRLSVL.

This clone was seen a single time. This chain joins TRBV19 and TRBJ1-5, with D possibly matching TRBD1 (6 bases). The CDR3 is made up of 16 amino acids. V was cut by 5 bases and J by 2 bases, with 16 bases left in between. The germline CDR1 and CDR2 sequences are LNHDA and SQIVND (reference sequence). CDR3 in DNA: TGTGCCAGTAGTCCAAATCTGGGGGCAGGCAATCAGCCCCAGCATTTT. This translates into CASSPNLGAGNQPQHF.

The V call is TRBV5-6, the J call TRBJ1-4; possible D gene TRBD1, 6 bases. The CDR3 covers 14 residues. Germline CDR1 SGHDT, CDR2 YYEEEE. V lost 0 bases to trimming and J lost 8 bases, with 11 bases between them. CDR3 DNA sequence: TGTGCCAGCAGCTTGGTGGGACACGAAGAAAAACTGTTTTTT. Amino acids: CASSLVGHEEKLFF. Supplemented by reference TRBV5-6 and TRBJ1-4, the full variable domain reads DAGVTQSPTHLIKTRGQQVTLRCSPKSGHDTVSWYQQALGQGPQFIFQYYEEEERQRGNFPDRFSGHQFPNYSSELNVNALLLGDSALYLCASSLVGHEEKLFFGSGTQLSVL.

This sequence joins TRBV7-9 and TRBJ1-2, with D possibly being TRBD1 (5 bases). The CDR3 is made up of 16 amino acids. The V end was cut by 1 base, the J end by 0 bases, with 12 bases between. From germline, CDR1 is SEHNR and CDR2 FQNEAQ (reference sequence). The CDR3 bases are TGTGCCAGCAGCTTAGGTTACCAGGGAACTAACTATGGCTACACCTTC. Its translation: CASSLGYQGTNYGYTF.

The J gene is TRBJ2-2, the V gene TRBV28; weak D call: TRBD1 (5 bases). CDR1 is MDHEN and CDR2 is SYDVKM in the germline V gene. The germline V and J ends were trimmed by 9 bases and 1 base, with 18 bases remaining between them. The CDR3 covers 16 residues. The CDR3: CASTHQGQGNTGELFF. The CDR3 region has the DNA TGTGCCAGTACCCACCAAGGGCAGGGGAACACCGGGGAGCTGTTTTTT.

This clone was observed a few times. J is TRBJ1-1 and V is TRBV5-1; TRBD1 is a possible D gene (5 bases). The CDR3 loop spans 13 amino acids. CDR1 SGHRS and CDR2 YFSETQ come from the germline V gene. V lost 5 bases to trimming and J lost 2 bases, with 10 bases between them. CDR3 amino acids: CASSIRVNTEAFF. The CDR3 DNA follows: TGCGCCAGCAGTATCAGGGTAAACACTGAAGCTTTCTTT.

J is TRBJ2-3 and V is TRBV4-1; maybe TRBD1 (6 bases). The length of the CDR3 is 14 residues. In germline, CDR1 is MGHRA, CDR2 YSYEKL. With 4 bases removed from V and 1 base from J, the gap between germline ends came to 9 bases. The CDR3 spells CASSRGHGTDTQYF. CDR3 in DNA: TGCGCCAGCAGCCGGGGGCACGGCACAGATACGCAGTATTTT.

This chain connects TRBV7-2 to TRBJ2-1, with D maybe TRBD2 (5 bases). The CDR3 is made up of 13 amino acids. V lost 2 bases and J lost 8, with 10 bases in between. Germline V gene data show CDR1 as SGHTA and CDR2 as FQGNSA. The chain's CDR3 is CASSLRERDEQFF. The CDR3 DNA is TGTGCCAGCAGCTTACGGGAAAGGGATGAGCAGTTCTTC.